A selection of T cell receptor beta chains follows, all from one sample in a study of cytomegalovirus exposure and HLA in healthy donors. The table came from immunoSEQ multiplex PCR; TCRdb's copy has only in-frame clones and leaves some out. The sample yields about 160,000 clones, 65% to 90% seen once. Material for sequencing was PBMCs. These receptors were collected from a man aged 45-65 years in good health and CMV-seropositive. CDR3s leave out the opening cysteine and the closing phenylalanine or tryptophan. Fields, in order: J gene, V gene, CDR3 protein.

TRBJ1-6 | TRBV2 | ASLVSSYNSPLH
TRBJ1-1 | TRBV5-6 | ASSFGLPNTEAF
TRBJ1-4 | TRBV4-3 | ASSQTLQGATNEKLF
TRBJ1-2 | TRBV7-9 | ASSWTTNYGYT
TRBJ2-1 | TRBV2 | ASSATSGSKKEQF
TRBJ1-3 | TRBV4-1 | ASSRTTRELGNTIY